The rows below give T cell receptor beta chains drawn from one sample of a study of blood T cell repertoires in COVID-19. Measured with immunoSEQ multiplex PCR; TCRdb has only the in-frame clones, and not every one. The data contain around 70,000 clones, roughly 80% of them singletons. Specimen: peripheral blood. These receptors came from a woman of 80 years or more with active or convalescent COVID-19. Both conserved end residues are part of each CDR3. A D gene is named only where the DNA matches it firmly. A clone size is listed for some rows: how often the clone was seen (once, few, many), or a class if it is expanded.

j_call	v_call	d_call	clone_size	cdr3_aa	cdr3_nt
TRBJ1-3	TRBV3-1/TRBV3-2	.	.	CASSRTGSGNTIYF	TGTGCCAGCAGCCGAACAGGCTCTGGAAACACCATATATTTT
TRBJ1-1	TRBV18	.	.	CASSPPGSPNTEAFF	TGTGCCAGCTCACCACCCGGGTCGCCGAACACTGAAGCTTTCTTT
TRBJ1-6	TRBV5-1	TRBD1	.	CASSQTGENSPLHF	TGCGCCAGCAGCCAGACAGGGGAAAATTCACCCCTCCACTTT
TRBJ2-5	TRBV12-3/TRBV12-4	TRBD1	.	CASSGDSRFQYF	TGTGCCAGCAGCGGGGACAGCCGTTTTCAGTACTTC
TRBJ1-2	TRBV5-1	TRBD1	.	CASSSGQGYGYTF	TGCGCCAGCAGCTCTGGACAGGGCTATGGCTACACCTTC
TRBJ1-1	TRBV18	TRBD1	.	CASSPLVQGDFKAFF	TGTGCCAGCTCACCATTGGTACAGGGGGATTTTAAAGCTTTCTTT
TRBJ1-5	TRBV6-4	.	.	CASSDEEGQPQHF	TGTGCCAGCAGTGATGAGGAGGGGCAGCCCCAGCATTTT
TRBJ2-2	TRBV7-2	.	.	CASSGGPNTGELFF	TGTGCCAGCTCCGGAGGTCCGAACACCGGGGAGCTGTTTTTT
TRBJ1-6	TRBV6-1	.	.	CASSEEGQFSSYNSPLHF	TGTGCCAGCAGTGAGGAGGGGCAGTTCAGCTCCTATAATTCACCCCTCCACTTT
TRBJ1-1	TRBV4-2	TRBD1	.	CASSQAQGARNTEAFF	TGTGCCAGCAGCCAAGCTCAGGGGGCTAGGAACACTGAAGCTTTCTTT
TRBJ1-2	TRBV29-1	TRBD1	.	CSVRQGLGYTF	TGCAGCGTCCGACAGGGGTTAGGCTACACCTTC
TRBJ1-2	TRBV24-1	.	.	CATSDSRFTGPNGYTF	TGTGCCACCAGTGATTCCCGATTTACAGGGCCCAACGGCTACACCTTC
TRBJ1-1	TRBV24-1	.	.	CATSEGGRTNTEAFF	TGTGCCACCAGTGAGGGGGGACGGACGAACACTGAAGCTTTCTTT
TRBJ1-1	TRBV18	.	.	CASSPAGIGSGVAFF	TGTGCCAGCTCACCAGCGGGAATCGGGTCAGGCGTAGCTTTCTTT
TRBJ1-2	TRBV13	TRBD1	once	CASSRQGLRYGYTF	TGTGCCAGCAGCCGACAGGGGCTGAGGTATGGCTACACCTTC